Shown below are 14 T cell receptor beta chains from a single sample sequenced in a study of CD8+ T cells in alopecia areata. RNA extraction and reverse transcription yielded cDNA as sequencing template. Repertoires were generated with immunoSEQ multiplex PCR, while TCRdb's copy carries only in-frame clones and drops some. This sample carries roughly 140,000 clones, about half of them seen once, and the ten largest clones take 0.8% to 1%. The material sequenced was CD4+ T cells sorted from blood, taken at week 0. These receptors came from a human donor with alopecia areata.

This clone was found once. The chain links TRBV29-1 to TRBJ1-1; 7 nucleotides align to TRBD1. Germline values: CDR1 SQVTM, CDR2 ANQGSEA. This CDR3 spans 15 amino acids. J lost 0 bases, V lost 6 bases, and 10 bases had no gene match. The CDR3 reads CSVRQGGGLNTEAFF. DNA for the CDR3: TGCAGCGTCCGACAGGGCGGGGGCCTGAACACTGAAGCTTTCTTT.

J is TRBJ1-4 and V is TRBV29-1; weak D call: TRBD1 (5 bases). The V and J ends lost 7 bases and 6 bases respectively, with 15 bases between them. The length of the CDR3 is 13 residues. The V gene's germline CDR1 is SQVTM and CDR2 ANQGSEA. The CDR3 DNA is TGCAGCGGTCGGGCAGGGAGAGATGAAAAACTGTTTTTT. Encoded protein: CSGRAGRDEKLFF.

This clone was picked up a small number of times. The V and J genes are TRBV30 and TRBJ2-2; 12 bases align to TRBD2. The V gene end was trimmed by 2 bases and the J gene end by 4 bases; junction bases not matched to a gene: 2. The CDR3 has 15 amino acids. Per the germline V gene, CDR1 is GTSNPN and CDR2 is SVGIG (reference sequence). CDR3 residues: CAWSRLAGVTGELFF. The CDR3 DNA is TGTGCCTGGAGTCGACTAGCGGGAGTCACCGGGGAGCTGTTTTTT.

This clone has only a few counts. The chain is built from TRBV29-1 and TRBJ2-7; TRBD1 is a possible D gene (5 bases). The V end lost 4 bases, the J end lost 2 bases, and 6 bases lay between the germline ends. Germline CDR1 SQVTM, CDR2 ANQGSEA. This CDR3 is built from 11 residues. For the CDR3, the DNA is TGCAGCGTTGCACAGGCCTACGAGCAGTACTTC. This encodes CSVAQAYEQYF.

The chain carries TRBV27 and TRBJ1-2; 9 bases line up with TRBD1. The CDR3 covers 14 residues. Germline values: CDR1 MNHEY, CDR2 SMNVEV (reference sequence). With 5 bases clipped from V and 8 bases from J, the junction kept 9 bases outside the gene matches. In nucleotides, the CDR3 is TGTGCCAGCAGTCCGGACAGGGGCCAGGTCGGCTACACCTTC. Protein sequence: CASSPDRGQVGYTF.

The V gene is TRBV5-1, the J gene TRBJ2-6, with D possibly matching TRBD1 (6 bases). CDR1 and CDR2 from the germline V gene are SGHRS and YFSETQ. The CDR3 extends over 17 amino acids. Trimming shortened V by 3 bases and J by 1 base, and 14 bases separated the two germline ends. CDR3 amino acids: CASSYTLRGSGANVLTF. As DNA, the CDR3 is TGCGCCAGCAGCTACACCCTTAGGGGGTCTGGGGCCAACGTCCTGACTTTC.

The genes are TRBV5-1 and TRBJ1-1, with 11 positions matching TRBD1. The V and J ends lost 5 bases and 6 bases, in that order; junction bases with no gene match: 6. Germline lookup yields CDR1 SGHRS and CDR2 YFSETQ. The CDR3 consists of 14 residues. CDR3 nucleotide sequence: TGCGCCAGCAGTTCCGGACAGGGGGCCCCTGAAGCTTTCTTT. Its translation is CASSSGQGAPEAFF.

The CDR3, as DNA: TGTGCCAGTAGTATAGATCTAAGGGAGCGGACATTAGCCAAAAACATTCAGTACTTC. Amino acids: CASSIDLRERTLAKNIQYF. The chain has TRBV19 and TRBJ2-4; D could derive from TRBD1 or TRBD2 (5 bases each). V lost 0 bases and J lost 0, with 18 bases in between. The CDR3 extends over 19 amino acids. Germline V gives CDR1 LNHDA, CDR2 SQIVND (reference sequence).

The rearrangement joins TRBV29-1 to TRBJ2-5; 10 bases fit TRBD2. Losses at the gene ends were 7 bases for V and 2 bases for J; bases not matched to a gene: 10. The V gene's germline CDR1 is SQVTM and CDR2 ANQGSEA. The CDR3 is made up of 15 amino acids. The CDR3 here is CSAGGLADYQETQYF. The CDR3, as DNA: TGCAGCGCCGGCGGACTAGCGGATTATCAAGAGACCCAGTACTTC.

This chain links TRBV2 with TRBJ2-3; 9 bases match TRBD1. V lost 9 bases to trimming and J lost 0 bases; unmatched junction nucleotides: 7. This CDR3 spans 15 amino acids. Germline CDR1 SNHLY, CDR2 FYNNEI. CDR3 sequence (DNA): TGTGCCAGTACCACAGGGGGCGTTAGCACAGATACGCAGTATTTT. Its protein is CASTTGGVSTDTQYF.

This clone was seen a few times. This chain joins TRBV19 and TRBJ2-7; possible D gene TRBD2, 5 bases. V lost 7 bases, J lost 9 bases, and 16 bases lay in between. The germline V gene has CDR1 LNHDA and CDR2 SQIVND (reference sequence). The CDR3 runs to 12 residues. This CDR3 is CASTPRRRWQYF. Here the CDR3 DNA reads TGTGCCAGTACGCCTAGAAGGAGGTGGCAGTACTTC.

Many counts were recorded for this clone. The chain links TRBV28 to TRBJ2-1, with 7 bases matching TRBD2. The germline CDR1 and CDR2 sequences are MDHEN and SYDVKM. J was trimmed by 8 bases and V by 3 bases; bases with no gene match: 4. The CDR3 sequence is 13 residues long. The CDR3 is CASSFMGRDEQFF. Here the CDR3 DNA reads TGTGCCAGCAGTTTCATGGGGAGGGATGAGCAGTTCTTC.

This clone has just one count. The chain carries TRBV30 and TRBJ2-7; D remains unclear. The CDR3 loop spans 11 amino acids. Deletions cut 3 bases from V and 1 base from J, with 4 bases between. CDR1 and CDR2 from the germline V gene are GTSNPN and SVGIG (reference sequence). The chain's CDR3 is CAWRKSYEQYF. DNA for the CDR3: TGTGCCTGGAGGAAATCCTACGAGCAGTACTTC.

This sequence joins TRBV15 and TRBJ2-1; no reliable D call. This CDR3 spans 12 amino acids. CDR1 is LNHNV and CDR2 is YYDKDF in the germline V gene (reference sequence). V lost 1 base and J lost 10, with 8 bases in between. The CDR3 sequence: CATSRAGPEQFF. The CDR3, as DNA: TGTGCCACCAGCAGAGCGGGCCCCGAGCAGTTCTTC.